The T cell receptor beta chain under discussion was sequenced for a study of blood T cell repertoires in COVID-19. Using immunoSEQ multiplex PCR, the repertoire was profiled, and TCRdb retains in-frame clones only, with some absent. The repertoire holds 71,000 or so clones, roughly four fifths seen once, with roughly 28% in the top ten. The CDR3 is 19 residues long. CDR1 LGHNA and CDR2 YNFKEQ come from the germline V gene. Trimming cost V 0 bases and J 1 base, with 22 bases left between them. The chain is built from TRBV4-2 and TRBJ2-7; D is perhaps TRBD2 (6 bases). The TCR comes from a man in his 70s with acute or convalescent COVID-19. Sequenced input: peripheral blood. The CDR3, as DNA: TGTGCCAGCAGCCAAGATCTCGTCCCTACCCAGACTAGATCCTACGAGCAGTACTTC. This codes for CASSQDLVPTQTRSYEQYF.